A selection of T cell receptor beta chains follows, all from one sample in a study of blood T cells in healthy people across ages. Each CDR3 protein is one row after TCRdb ran MiXCR on the 5' RACE reads. Counted here are approximately 800,000 distinct CDR3 sequences, around a quarter occurring once; the ten biggest clones make up about 2.9%. Another study also made use of these data, one on T cells of mothers and their children.

What was sequenced was blood. These receptors all stem from a boy aged 5-17 years in good health. The CDR3 runs from the conserved cysteine through the conserved F or W. Each record gives: CDR3 DNA, CDR3 protein, J gene, V gene, clone size, D gene. A D gene is named only where the DNA matches it firmly. Not every row has a clone size; where given, it reads once, few, many or a size class.

CDR3nt: TGTGCCAGCAGCGTAACCGTGGAAAAGGGAGAGACCCGGTACTTC
CDR3aa: CASSVTVEKGETRYF
j_gene: TRBJ2-5
v_gene: TRBV13
abundance: -
d_gene: -

CDR3nt: TGTGCCAGCAGTGATCTCCGCCGCGAGCAGTACTTC
CDR3aa: CASSDLRREQYF
j_gene: TRBJ2-7
v_gene: TRBV2
abundance: few
d_gene: -

CDR3nt: TGTGCCAGCAGTCCCGGGGAGCCCGAGCAGTACTTC
CDR3aa: CASSPGEPEQYF
j_gene: TRBJ2-7
v_gene: TRBV12-3/TRBV12-4
abundance: few
d_gene: -

CDR3nt: TGTGCCAGCAGCTCTAGTCGGGGGGGCTTCCTCTCTGGGGCCAACGTCCTGACTTTC
CDR3aa: CASSSSRGGFLSGANVLTF
j_gene: TRBJ2-6
v_gene: TRBV7-9
abundance: few
d_gene: TRBD2

CDR3nt: TGTGCCAGCAGTTGGTCCCTGTCTGGAAACACCATATATTTT
CDR3aa: CASSWSLSGNTIYF
j_gene: TRBJ1-3
v_gene: TRBV12-3/TRBV12-4
abundance: -
d_gene: -

CDR3nt: TGTGCCAGCAGCTTAAACCGGGGGGGCTACAATGAGCAGTTCTTC
CDR3aa: CASSLNRGGYNEQFF
j_gene: TRBJ2-1
v_gene: TRBV7-3
abundance: -
d_gene: TRBD2

CDR3nt: TGTGCCAGCAGCCAAGAGGCCAGCGGGGGAAATCTACTCGAGCAGTACTTC
CDR3aa: CASSQEASGGNLLEQYF
j_gene: TRBJ2-7
v_gene: TRBV4-2
abundance: -
d_gene: TRBD2

CDR3nt: TGTGCCAGCAGCCAAGAATCAGGGGATAACACCGGGGAGCTGTTTTTT
CDR3aa: CASSQESGDNTGELFF
j_gene: TRBJ2-2
v_gene: TRBV14
abundance: few
d_gene: -

CDR3nt: TGCGCCAGCAGCGACGGGATCCGGGGGACTGAAGCTTTCTTT
CDR3aa: CASSDGIRGTEAFF
j_gene: TRBJ1-1
v_gene: TRBV5-1
abundance: few
d_gene: -

CDR3nt: TGTGCCAGCAAGGACCCCGGGACAGGGGGGTACGAGCAGTACTTC
CDR3aa: CASKDPGTGGYEQYF
j_gene: TRBJ2-7
v_gene: TRBV28
abundance: -
d_gene: TRBD1

CDR3nt: TGTGCCAGCAGCTTCGCCGGGACAGGGCCTAATGAGCAGTTCTTC
CDR3aa: CASSFAGTGPNEQFF
j_gene: TRBJ2-1
v_gene: TRBV7-3
abundance: few
d_gene: TRBD1

CDR3nt: TGTGCCAGCAGCCAGGGAGAAATGCAATCGGTCTCACCCCTCCACTTT
CDR3aa: CASSQGEMQSVSPLHF
j_gene: TRBJ1-6
v_gene: TRBV7-9
abundance: -
d_gene: -

CDR3nt: TGCGCCAGCAGCTCCTCAAAGAGCACTGAAGCTTTCTTT
CDR3aa: CASSSSKSTEAFF
j_gene: TRBJ1-1
v_gene: TRBV5-1
abundance: -
d_gene: -

CDR3nt: TGTGCCAGCAGCCCACGACAGGGCAATGAGCAGTTCTTC
CDR3aa: CASSPRQGNEQFF
j_gene: TRBJ2-1
v_gene: TRBV7-9
abundance: few
d_gene: TRBD1

CDR3nt: TGTGCCTGGGAACTAACAGGGACGAACACTGAAGCTTTCTTT
CDR3aa: CAWELTGTNTEAFF
j_gene: TRBJ1-1
v_gene: TRBV30
abundance: few
d_gene: -

CDR3nt: TGTGCCAGCAGTGATACGGAGTGGTGGGAGACCCAGTACTTC
CDR3aa: CASSDTEWWETQYF
j_gene: TRBJ2-5
v_gene: TRBV6-1
abundance: few
d_gene: -

CDR3nt: TGTGCTAGTGGTTTGGTAATTCCCCAAGAGACCCAGTACTTC
CDR3aa: CASGLVIPQETQYF
j_gene: TRBJ2-5
v_gene: TRBV12-5
abundance: -
d_gene: -

CDR3nt: TGTGCCAGCACCCTAAAACAGGGGGCCAACTATGGCTACACCTTC
CDR3aa: CASTLKQGANYGYTF
j_gene: TRBJ1-2
v_gene: TRBV6-5
abundance: few
d_gene: TRBD1

CDR3nt: TGCAGCGTTGGGGGACAGGGATATGGCTACACCTTC
CDR3aa: CSVGGQGYGYTF
j_gene: TRBJ1-2
v_gene: TRBV29-1
abundance: -
d_gene: TRBD1

CDR3nt: TGCGCCTCGAGCCCGGGACAGCCTAAAGATGAGCAGTTCTTC
CDR3aa: CASSPGQPKDEQFF
j_gene: TRBJ2-1
v_gene: TRBV5-1
abundance: -
d_gene: TRBD1

CDR3nt: TGCAGCGTTGAAGGGACAGGGGGACTCGAGCAGTACTTC
CDR3aa: CSVEGTGGLEQYF
j_gene: TRBJ2-7
v_gene: TRBV29-1
abundance: many
d_gene: TRBD1

CDR3nt: TGTGCCAGCAGCGTAGCTCCCGGACTCCAAGAGACCCAGTACTTC
CDR3aa: CASSVAPGLQETQYF
j_gene: TRBJ2-5
v_gene: TRBV9
abundance: -
d_gene: -

CDR3nt: TGTGCCAGCAGTCCGCCCAGACAGGGTAGCGAGCAGTACTTC
CDR3aa: CASSPPRQGSEQYF
j_gene: TRBJ2-7
v_gene: TRBV12-3/TRBV12-4
abundance: -
d_gene: TRBD1

CDR3nt: TGTGCCAGCGCAGGGTTAGGCGGGAGTGGGACAGATACGCAGTATTTT
CDR3aa: CASAGLGGSGTDTQYF
j_gene: TRBJ2-3
v_gene: TRBV6-1
abundance: -
d_gene: TRBD2

CDR3nt: TGCAGCGTCGACAGGGGAGAAACTGAAGCTTTCTTT
CDR3aa: CSVDRGETEAFF
j_gene: TRBJ1-1
v_gene: TRBV29-1
abundance: -
d_gene: TRBD1

CDR3nt: TGTGCCAGCAGTTTTCCGGGGGGGCTGAGACACGAGCAGTACTTC
CDR3aa: CASSFPGGLRHEQYF
j_gene: TRBJ2-7
v_gene: TRBV12-3/TRBV12-4
abundance: -
d_gene: TRBD2

CDR3nt: TGTGCCAGCAGTTGGGGACGGAAAGAGACCCAGTACTTC
CDR3aa: CASSWGRKETQYF
j_gene: TRBJ2-5
v_gene: TRBV27
abundance: few
d_gene: -

CDR3nt: TGTGCCAGCAGTGAAGCCCCGCAGCAGTACTTC
CDR3aa: CASSEAPQQYF
j_gene: TRBJ2-5
v_gene: TRBV6-1
abundance: -
d_gene: -

CDR3nt: TGTGCCAGCGATGAAGGGATTAACTATCGGGGCACTGAAGCTTTCTTT
CDR3aa: CASDEGINYRGTEAFF
j_gene: TRBJ1-1
v_gene: TRBV27
abundance: few
d_gene: -

CDR3nt: TGTGCCAGCAGTACTTTACAGGGACAAGAGACCCAGTACTTC
CDR3aa: CASSTLQGQETQYF
j_gene: TRBJ2-5
v_gene: TRBV5-5
abundance: few
d_gene: -

CDR3nt: TGTGCCAGCAGCCGACGACGGACTGGAAACACCATATATTTT
CDR3aa: CASSRRRTGNTIYF
j_gene: TRBJ1-3
v_gene: TRBV6-5
abundance: -
d_gene: -

CDR3nt: TGTGCCAGCAGCAACGAGGGACAGGGGGTTCAAGAGACCCAGTACTTT
CDR3aa: CASSNEGQGVQETQYF
j_gene: TRBJ2-3
v_gene: TRBV28
abundance: -
d_gene: TRBD1

CDR3nt: TGTGCCATCAGTGTGGGACAGGGGACGCTTTACGAGCAGTACTTC
CDR3aa: CAISVGQGTLYEQYF
j_gene: TRBJ2-7
v_gene: TRBV10-3
abundance: -
d_gene: TRBD1

CDR3nt: TGTGCCAGCAGCCAAGGGGTGACAGGGAGAGAGCAGTTCTTC
CDR3aa: CASSQGVTGREQFF
j_gene: TRBJ2-1
v_gene: TRBV4-2
abundance: -
d_gene: TRBD1

CDR3nt: TGTGCCACCAGTGGGATGAGACAGTTCTACGAGCAGTACTTC
CDR3aa: CATSGMRQFYEQYF
j_gene: TRBJ2-7
v_gene: TRBV24-1
abundance: -
d_gene: -

CDR3nt: TGCAGTGCTAGAGATATCCTAGCGGGACCCAATGAGCAGTTCTTC
CDR3aa: CSARDILAGPNEQFF
j_gene: TRBJ2-1
v_gene: TRBV20-1
abundance: few
d_gene: TRBD2

CDR3nt: TGTGCCAGCAGCCCCCTACTAGCGGGGGGTCCTAATGAGCAGTTCTTC
CDR3aa: CASSPLLAGGPNEQFF
j_gene: TRBJ2-1
v_gene: TRBV3-1
abundance: few
d_gene: TRBD2

CDR3nt: TGTGCCAGCAGCCCGAGCCTGAGCTCCTATAATTCACCCCTCCACTTT
CDR3aa: CASSPSLSSYNSPLHF
j_gene: TRBJ1-6
v_gene: TRBV13
abundance: few
d_gene: -

CDR3nt: TGTGCCAGCAGCACCCGACAGGGCGGCCTCAACAATGAGCAGTTCTTC
CDR3aa: CASSTRQGGLNNEQFF
j_gene: TRBJ2-1
v_gene: TRBV13
abundance: -
d_gene: TRBD1

CDR3nt: TGTGCCAGCAGCTTAGGTTATAATAACTATGGCTACACCTTC
CDR3aa: CASSLGYNNYGYTF
j_gene: TRBJ1-2
v_gene: TRBV7-2
abundance: once
d_gene: -

CDR3nt: TGTGCCAGCAGTGAAAACTTGGACAGGTTTAATTCACCCCTCCACTTT
CDR3aa: CASSENLDRFNSPLHF
j_gene: TRBJ1-6
v_gene: TRBV6-1
abundance: -
d_gene: TRBD1

CDR3nt: TGTGCCAGCAGCCAAATGGGTACGCCTGGCAATGAGCAGTTCTTC
CDR3aa: CASSQMGTPGNEQFF
j_gene: TRBJ2-1
v_gene: TRBV14
abundance: few
d_gene: -

CDR3nt: TGCGCCAGCAGCCGGGGACTAGCGGGGGGGAATCAAGAGACCCAGTACTTC
CDR3aa: CASSRGLAGGNQETQYF
j_gene: TRBJ2-5
v_gene: TRBV4-1
abundance: few
d_gene: TRBD2

CDR3nt: TGCGCCAGCAGCGTGGAACAGGGAAGTGAGCAGTTCTTC
CDR3aa: CASSVEQGSEQFF
j_gene: TRBJ2-1
v_gene: TRBV5-1
abundance: few
d_gene: -

CDR3nt: TGTGCCAGCAGTTTAGCCCGACAGGGACGGGGGTACGAGCAGTACTTC
CDR3aa: CASSLARQGRGYEQYF
j_gene: TRBJ2-7
v_gene: TRBV28
abundance: few
d_gene: -

CDR3nt: TGTGCCAGCAGTTTATTATCAAACAGGGGGCAAGAGACCCAGTACTTC
CDR3aa: CASSLLSNRGQETQYF
j_gene: TRBJ2-5
v_gene: TRBV28
abundance: few
d_gene: TRBD1

CDR3nt: TGCAGTGTACGGGCCTCCCCTGCTTTCTTT
CDR3aa: CSVRASPAFF
j_gene: TRBJ1-1
v_gene: TRBV20-1
abundance: few
d_gene: -

CDR3nt: TGTGCCAGCAGATATGGGGGGGGGCCGCAAGAGACCCAGTACTTC
CDR3aa: CASRYGGGPQETQYF
j_gene: TRBJ2-5
v_gene: TRBV12-3/TRBV12-4
abundance: few
d_gene: -

CDR3nt: TGCGCCAGCAGCTCCGGGGACGGTCCTGAGAAGTTCTTC
CDR3aa: CASSSGDGPEKFF
j_gene: TRBJ2-1
v_gene: TRBV4-1
abundance: -
d_gene: -

CDR3nt: TGCAGTGCCACCGGCAGGGTCAATGGCTACACCTTC
CDR3aa: CSATGRVNGYTF
j_gene: TRBJ1-2
v_gene: TRBV20-1
abundance: few
d_gene: -

CDR3nt: TGTGCCAGCAGTGTTATCCCAAACATTCAGTACTTC
CDR3aa: CASSVIPNIQYF
j_gene: TRBJ2-4
v_gene: TRBV14
abundance: -
d_gene: -

CDR3nt: TGCGCCAGCAGCGCCGGACTAGCGGACAATGAGCAGTTCTTC
CDR3aa: CASSAGLADNEQFF
j_gene: TRBJ2-1
v_gene: TRBV5-1
abundance: -
d_gene: TRBD2

CDR3nt: TGCGCCAGCAGCCCGAGCGGTGAGAACTATGGCTACACCTTC
CDR3aa: CASSPSGENYGYTF
j_gene: TRBJ1-2
v_gene: TRBV5-1
abundance: few
d_gene: -

CDR3nt: TGTGCCGGCAGTGACACTCGGGCCGACAATGAGCAGTTCTTC
CDR3aa: CAGSDTRADNEQFF
j_gene: TRBJ2-1
v_gene: TRBV25-1
abundance: few
d_gene: -

CDR3nt: TGCAGCGTTGATGGGACTAGCGGGGGGGCCGGGGAGACCCAGTACTTC
CDR3aa: CSVDGTSGGAGETQYF
j_gene: TRBJ2-5
v_gene: TRBV29-1
abundance: few
d_gene: TRBD2

CDR3nt: TGCAGCACGCCAGGGGGCAACTCAGATACGCAGTATTTT
CDR3aa: CSTPGGNSDTQYF
j_gene: TRBJ2-3
v_gene: TRBV20-1
abundance: -
d_gene: TRBD1

CDR3nt: TGTGCCAGCAGCAGGACAGGGCCTGGCCCCTACGAGCAGTACTTC
CDR3aa: CASSRTGPGPYEQYF
j_gene: TRBJ2-7
v_gene: TRBV7-9
abundance: -
d_gene: TRBD1

CDR3nt: TGTGCCAGCAGCCAAGGTTCCGACAGCAATTCACCCCTCCACTTT
CDR3aa: CASSQGSDSNSPLHF
j_gene: TRBJ1-6
v_gene: TRBV3-1
abundance: few
d_gene: -

CDR3nt: TGCGCCAGCAGCTTAACCGGGAGCCAAGAGACCCAGTACTTC
CDR3aa: CASSLTGSQETQYF
j_gene: TRBJ2-5
v_gene: TRBV5-1
abundance: few
d_gene: -

CDR3nt: TGTGCCAGCAGCTCTGGGGGACAGGGGATAGCCGGGGAGCTGTTTTTT
CDR3aa: CASSSGGQGIAGELFF
j_gene: TRBJ2-2
v_gene: TRBV9
abundance: once
d_gene: TRBD1